This TCR beta chain was found in a study of Ad26.COV2.S vaccination and SARS-CoV-2 variants. Notes on the study in general: The TCR breadth and depth analyses may have produced an underestimate of total T cell responses.

Sequenced by immunoSEQ multiplex PCR; TCRdb stores in-frame clones only, minus some. The sample holds roughly 380,000 clones, about 90% seen once. Note on this clone: The antigen remains undetermined.

V was shortened by 7 bases and J by 0 bases, with 18 bases between the two germline ends. Per the germline V gene, CDR1 is SQVTM and CDR2 is ANQGSEA. The CDR3 is made up of 15 amino acids. This receptor was identified in a human donor who had recovered from COVID-19. The chain employs TRBV29-1 and TRBJ1-1; TRBD1 is a possible D gene (5 bases). The sample was peripheral blood, taken after recovery from COVID-19. Here the CDR3 reads CSGGPGGSMNTEAFF. The CDR3 nucleotides are TGCAGCGGGGGTCCCGGGGGGTCGATGAACACTGAAGCTTTCTTT. The full variable domain, in which reference TRBV29-1 and TRBJ1-1 provide the parts outside the CDR3, is SAVISQKPSRDICQRGTSLTIQCQVDSQVTMMFWYRQQPGQSLTLIATANQGSEATYESGFVIDKFPISRPNLTFSTLTVSNMSPEDSSIYLCSGGPGGSMNTEAFFGQGTRLTVV.